This T cell receptor (beta chain) comes out of a study of T cell responses to AZD1222 COVID-19 vaccine. Study conclusions and caveats: Across spike, vaccine-associated CD4 TCRs were found, dominant at 160-218 and 743-854. Donors were mostly white British, more females; clonal diversity possibly underestimated. The study identified only a handful of AZD1222 recipients as seropositive at baseline.

The analysis combined second doses at about 4 or about 12 weeks. Note on this clone: Antigen specificity is unknown.

The CDR3 extends over 13 amino acids. V gave up 5 bases and J gave up 2 bases, with 6 bases separating them. CDR1 is MNHEY and CDR2 is SVGAGI in the germline V gene. The method was immunoSEQ multiplex PCR; TCRdb's version includes in-frame clones alone and lacks a portion of them. This table has approximately 150,000 clones, about 92% appearing once. The clonotype comes from an adult who received the AZD1222 COVID-19 vaccine. The material sequenced was peripheral blood, taken 28 days after the second AZD1222 dose. The chain has TRBV6-5 and TRBJ2-2; D is unclear. The CDR3 DNA reads TGTGCCAGCAGTAAGGAAAACACCGGGGAGCTGTTTTTT. It encodes CASSKENTGELFF.